The 17 T cell receptor beta chains in this list originate from one sample, sequenced in a study of blood T cell repertoires in COVID-19. Here immunoSEQ multiplex PCR was the method, and the copy in TCRdb shows in-frame clones only, minus some. Among roughly 190,000 clones listed, 80% to 90% were seen once. The specimen was peripheral blood. The receptors were gathered from a woman aged 70-85 years with COVID-19, enrolled during active disease.

The genes are TRBV30 and TRBJ2-5, with TRBD2 as a possible D gene (6 bases). Trimming took off 2 bases at V and 1 base at J, with 14 bases between the two ends. The CDR3 runs 15 residues. CDR1 and CDR2 from the germline V gene are GTSNPN and SVGIG (reference sequence). The chain's CDR3 is CAWSKTSAVQETQYF. CDR3 nucleotides: TGTGCCTGGAGTAAGACTAGTGCCGTCCAAGAGACCCAGTACTTC.

The chain recombines TRBV11-1 with TRBJ1-2; TRBD1 aligns across 8 bases. CDR3 size: 15 residues. V was clipped by 2 bases and J by 4 bases; unmatched bases: 6. The germline V gene encodes CDR1 SGHAT and CDR2 FQDESV (reference sequence). CDR3 sequence: CASSLSLGQGYGYTF. DNA for the CDR3: TGTGCCAGCAGCTTAAGTCTCGGACAGGGCTATGGCTACACCTTC. Filled out from reference TRBV11-1 and TRBJ1-2, the complete variable domain reads EAEVAQSPRYKITEKSQAVAFWCDPISGHATLYWYRQILGQGPELLVQFQDESVVDDSQLPKDRFSAERLKGVDSTLKIQPAELGDSAMYLCASSLSLGQGYGYTFGSGTRLTVV.

The rearrangement links TRBV29-1 to TRBJ2-4, with D perhaps matching TRBD1 (6 bases). The germline V gene has CDR1 SQVTM and CDR2 ANQGSEA. V was cut by 7 bases and J by 8 bases, with 15 bases left in between. The CDR3 extends over 12 amino acids. CDR3 coding DNA: TGCAGCGGGGGGCAGGGGTCAGACATTCAGTACTTC. Protein: CSGGQGSDIQYF.

The chain links TRBV5-1 to TRBJ1-5; 8 nucleotides agree with TRBD1. The CDR3 loop spans 15 amino acids. Per germline, CDR1 SGHRS and CDR2 YFSETQ. The ends lost 4 bases at V and 5 bases at J; junction bases unmatched: 8. CDR3 residues: CASSTGTGEYQPQHF. The CDR3 bases are TGCGCCAGCAGCACCGGGACAGGAGAGTATCAGCCCCAGCATTTT. Together with reference TRBV5-1 and TRBJ1-5, the CDR3 gives the full variable domain: KAGVTQTPRYLIKTRGQQVTLSCSPISGHRSVSWYQQTPGQGLQFLFEYFSETQRNKGNFPGRFSGRQFSNSRSEMNVSTLELGDSALYLCASSTGTGEYQPQHFGDGTRLSIL.

V and J are TRBV18 and TRBJ1-6; 7 positions agree with TRBD1. V lost 4 bases, J lost 9 bases, and 3 bases stayed unmatched. Germline assignment: CDR1 KGHSH and CDR2 LQKENI. The CDR3 spans 13 residues. The CDR3 loop reads CASSLGQISPLHF. The CDR3 DNA reads TGTGCCAGCTCACTGGGACAGATTTCACCCCTCCACTTT.

V gene TRBV7-9 combines with J gene TRBJ1-4; tentative D call: TRBD1 (5 bases). V dropped 5 bases and J dropped 10 bases, with 11 bases sitting between them. The germline gives CDR1 SEHNR, CDR2 FQNEAQ (reference sequence). The CDR3 is 12 residues long. The CDR3 region has the DNA TGTGCCAGCAGCCCGGACACAGGAAAACTGTTTTTT. Translation: CASSPDTGKLFF.

This chain joins TRBV2 and TRBJ2-2; possible D gene TRBD2, 6 bases. The CDR3 length is 14 residues. Looked up from germline, CDR1 is SNHLY and CDR2 is FYNNEI. V lost 7 bases and J lost 5, with 14 bases in between. The CDR3 DNA reads TGTGCCAGCATTCGGCGCGCGGGGACCGGGGAGCTGTTTTTT. Translated, it gives CASIRRAGTGELFF.

This chain connects TRBV5-1 to TRBJ2-5; perhaps TRBD1 as D (6 bases). Looked up from germline, CDR1 is SGHRS and CDR2 is YFSETQ. V was cut by 3 bases and J by 8 bases, with 17 bases left in between. This CDR3 is built from 14 residues. The CDR3 loop is CASSYTGLGTTQYF. The CDR3 DNA follows: TGCGCCAGCAGCTATACCGGGCTTGGGACAACCCAGTACTTC.

V and J are TRBV30 and TRBJ2-1, with D maybe TRBD1 (6 bases). There are 16 residues in the CDR3. Trimming took 3 bases from V and 7 from J, leaving 22 bases between them. From germline, CDR1 is GTSNPN and CDR2 SVGIG (reference sequence). The CDR3 bases are TGTGCCTGGAGCCCGAGGGGGAGCCAAGGGGCTAATGAGCAGTTCTTC. Residues: CAWSPRGSQGANEQFF.

This rearrangement joins TRBV28 to TRBJ1-4; D is possibly TRBD1 (5 bases). This CDR3 is 12 amino acids long. V shed 7 bases and J shed 11 bases, with 14 bases lying between them. Per the germline V gene, CDR1 is MDHEN and CDR2 is SYDVKM. The CDR3 coding sequence is TGTGCCAGCAAGCAGTCTGGGGGGAAACTGTTTTTT. Its translation: CASKQSGGKLFF.

The V and J genes are TRBV19 and TRBJ2-4; D is possibly TRBD2 (5 bases). CDR1 LNHDA and CDR2 SQIVND come from the germline V gene (reference sequence). There are 15 residues in the CDR3. Trimming took off 5 bases at V and 8 bases at J, with 19 bases between the two ends. CDR3 sequence (DNA): TGTGCCAGTAGTCCAGCAGGAGGTAGTGGGCACATTCAGTACTTC. This sequence encodes CASSPAGGSGHIQYF.

This rearrangement joins TRBV7-3 to TRBJ1-5, with D possibly matching TRBD1 (6 bases). Trimming removed 0 bases from V and 2 bases from J, with 20 bases in between. CDR3 length: 19 amino acids. The germline CDR1 and CDR2 sequences are SGHTA and FQGTGA. The CDR3 coding sequence is TGTGCCAGCAGCTTAACTGATGAGGGAGAACAGGGAGGCAATCAGCCCCAGCATTTT. This codes for CASSLTDEGEQGGNQPQHF. Filled out from reference TRBV7-3 and TRBJ1-5, the complete variable domain reads GAGVSQTPSNKVTEKGKYVELRCDPISGHTALYWYRQSLGQGPEFLIYFQGTGAADDSGLPNDRFFAVRPEGSVSTLKIQRTERGDSAVYLCASSLTDEGEQGGNQPQHFGDGTRLSIL.

The chain carries TRBV2 and TRBJ2-5; D possibly corresponds to TRBD2 (6 bases). Germline CDR1 and CDR2: SNHLY and FYNNEI. The CDR3 extends over 16 amino acids. Trimming left V 4 bases short and J 4 bases short, with 19 bases between. The CDR3 coding sequence is TGTGCCAGCAGTGGTCGGGGGTTAGGAGCGGGAGAGACCCAGTACTTC. It encodes CASSGRGLGAGETQYF.

This sequence joins TRBV20-1 and TRBJ2-7; no clear D. The CDR3 length is 13 residues. Deletions cut 3 bases from V and 0 bases from J, with 9 bases between. The germline V gene encodes CDR1 DFQATT and CDR2 SNEGSKA (reference sequence). CDR3 DNA sequence: TGCAGTGCTAGTGAGGCCAACTCCTACGAGCAGTACTTC. It translates to CSASEANSYEQYF.

The V and J genes are TRBV11-2 and TRBJ1-1, with TRBD1 as a possible D gene (5 bases). The V gene lost 4 bases and the J gene lost 8 bases, with 11 bases spanning the gap. The germline V gene encodes CDR1 SGHAT and CDR2 FQNNGV. The CDR3 runs 12 residues. This CDR3 is CASSSWGEEAFF. The CDR3 DNA follows: TGTGCCAGCAGCTCCTGGGGGGAAGAAGCTTTCTTT.

J is TRBJ1-1 and V is TRBV18; D is unresolved. Trimming pared 2 bases from V and 3 bases from J, leaving 7 bases between. Germline CDR1 is KGHSH and CDR2 is LQKENI. The CDR3 contains 13 residues. The chain's CDR3 is CASSPIIDTEAFF. CDR3 DNA: TGTGCCAGCTCACCAATCATAGACACTGAAGCTTTCTTT.

The table lists this clone with a count of one. The gene calls are TRBV19 and TRBJ1-1, with 8 positions matching TRBD1. The V gene end was trimmed by 4 bases and the J gene end by 1 base; junction bases not matched to a gene: 11. Germline assignment: CDR1 LNHDA and CDR2 SQIVND (reference sequence). The CDR3 is 17 residues long. CDR3 DNA sequence: TGTGCCAGTAGTACCCTCCAGGGGGCGAGTGGGAACACTGAAGCTTTCTTT. Its translation is CASSTLQGASGNTEAFF.